This T cell receptor beta chain was documented in a study of radiotherapy plus CTLA-4 blockade in lung cancer. Across the study: Around 20% of enrolled patients responded objectively, and 31% had disease control.

Comments on this clone: Its antigen remains unidentified.

The germline gives CDR1 MDHEN, CDR2 SYDVKM. The CDR3 extends over 18 amino acids. Trimming cost V 5 bases and J 2 bases, with 25 bases left between them. Study-wide results and caveats: Blood TCR clones of tumor origin expanded after radiotherapy plus ipilimumab.

TCRdb keeps only in-frame clones here, not all; method: immunoSEQ multiplex PCR. The sample records 34,000 or so clones, roughly 79% being singletons. The sequence came from a human donor with non-small cell lung cancer that progressed on radiotherapy plus ipilimumab. The chain employs TRBV28 and TRBJ2-7, with TRBD2 as a possible D gene (5 bases). The specimen was peripheral blood, collected from a patient treated with radiotherapy plus ipilimumab. The CDR3: CASSPLSWDEGDPYEQYF. The CDR3 region has the DNA TGTGCCAGCAGTCCCCTTTCGTGGGATGAGGGAGACCCCTACGAGCAGTACTTC.